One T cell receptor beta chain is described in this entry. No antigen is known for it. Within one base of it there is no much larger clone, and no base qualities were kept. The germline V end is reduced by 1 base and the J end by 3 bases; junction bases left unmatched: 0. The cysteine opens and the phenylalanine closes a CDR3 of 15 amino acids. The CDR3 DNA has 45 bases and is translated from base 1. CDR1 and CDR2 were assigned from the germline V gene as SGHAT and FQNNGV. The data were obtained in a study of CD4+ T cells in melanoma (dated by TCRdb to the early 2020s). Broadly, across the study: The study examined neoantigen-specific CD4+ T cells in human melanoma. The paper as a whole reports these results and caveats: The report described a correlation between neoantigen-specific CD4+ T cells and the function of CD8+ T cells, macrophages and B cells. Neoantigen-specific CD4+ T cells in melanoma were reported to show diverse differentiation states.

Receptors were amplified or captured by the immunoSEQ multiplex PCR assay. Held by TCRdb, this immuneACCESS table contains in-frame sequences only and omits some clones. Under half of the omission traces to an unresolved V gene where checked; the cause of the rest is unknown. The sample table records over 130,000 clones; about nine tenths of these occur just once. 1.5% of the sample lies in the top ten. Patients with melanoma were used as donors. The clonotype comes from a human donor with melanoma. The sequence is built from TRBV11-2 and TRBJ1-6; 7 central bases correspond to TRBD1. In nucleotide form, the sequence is TGTGCCAGCAGCTTAGCAGGGGGCTATAATTCACCCCTCCACTTT. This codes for CASSLAGGYNSPLHF.